Described below is a single TCR beta chain sequence and its context. Its antigen is not known. This specimen comes from a study of regulatory T cells in long-lasting Graves disease. Overall study: For under 3 months, newly diagnosed Graves' patients had been taking antithyroid drugs.

Findings and limits, study-wide: Lower TCR diversity was seen in persistent Graves' patients than in newly diagnosed ones.

Library construction for TCR beta used iRepertoire HTBI primers and Arm-PCR of CDR3 regions. TCRdb redid the calling of the multiplex PCR reads with MiXCR, one entry per CDR3 protein. The sample holds roughly 430,000 distinct CDR3 sequences; approximately 16% are singletons and the top ten take about 10%. Germline loops: CDR1 ENHRY, CDR2 SYGVKD. The CDR3 length is 17 residues. The V segment lost 3 bases and the J segment 4 bases; nucleotides outside the gene matches: 11. Stated time point: newly diagnosed GD, antithyroid drugs for less than 3 months. PBMCs provided the RNA from which the TCR library was made. The same data also went into a second study, on T cells in Graves' hyperthyroidism and ophthalmopathy. As reported in that work: Any patient presenting with uncontrolled infection, other autoimmune disease, pregnancy or lactation was left out. Used for diagnoses were clinical symptoms, serum thyroxine and TRAb, thyroid ultrasound and orbital computed tomography.

The sequencing used peripheral blood mononuclear cells (PBMCs), collected at new diagnosis, from a patient treated with antithyroid drugs. The TCR comes from a woman aged 25 to 39 with Graves disease. The rearrangement links TRBV10-3 to TRBJ2-2, with 7 bases matching TRBD2. CDR3 DNA: TGTGCCATCAGTGAACCAGGTGGCGGGAGTGGCACCGGGGAGCTGTTTTTT. This encodes CAISEPGGGSGTGELFF.